These 20 T cell receptor beta chains originate from one sample sequenced in a study of CD4 T cells in relation to SARS-CoV-2 and coronaviruses. Sequenced by immunoSEQ multiplex PCR; TCRdb stores in-frame clones only, minus some. The sample carries roughly 60,000 clones, about 95% recorded once. CD4+ T cells from unexposed donors were obtained before the COVID-19 pandemic (2011-2018). The specimen was naive CD4+ T cells from PBMCs. Subset: naive CD4+ T cells isolated by negative enrichment. All receptors derive from a human donor in good health.

The genes are TRBV4-1 and TRBJ2-7; possibly TRBD1 for D (5 bases). The germline CDR1 and CDR2 sequences are MGHRA and YSYEKL. The V end lost 2 bases, the J end lost 5 bases, and 13 bases lay between the germline ends. CDR3 length: 14 residues. This CDR3 is CASSQQVPRDEQYF. Written as DNA, the CDR3 is TGCGCCAGCAGCCAACAGGTTCCCAGGGACGAGCAGTACTTC.

The chain employs TRBV14 and TRBJ2-3; 12 positions match TRBD2. The germline gives CDR1 SGHDN, CDR2 FVKESK. This CDR3 region has 19 residues. The J segment lost 0 bases and the V segment lost 0 bases, leaving 7 bases of the junction unmatched. CDR3 amino acids: CASSQDRASGRASTDTQYF. The CDR3 DNA reads TGTGCCAGCAGCCAAGATCGAGCTAGCGGGAGGGCCAGCACAGATACGCAGTATTTT.

This clone has just a few counts. This chain connects TRBV5-1 to TRBJ1-6, with D possibly being TRBD1 (6 bases). Trimming took off 4 bases at V and 9 bases at J, with 23 bases between the two ends. Germline V lookup: CDR1 SGHRS, CDR2 YFSETQ. The CDR3 spans 17 residues. CDR3 coding DNA: TGCGCCAGCAGCATAATGGACAGACAGGCCCTTCCTTCACCCCTCCACTTT. Its translation is CASSIMDRQALPSPLHF.

V gene TRBV24-1 combines with J gene TRBJ2-3; 8 nucleotides line up with TRBD1. The V and J ends lost 6 bases and 3 bases, in that order; junction bases with no gene match: 10. The CDR3 totals 16 residues. The germline gives CDR1 KGHDR, CDR2 SFDVKD. Written as DNA, the CDR3 is TGTGCCACCAGTCCAGGACAGGGCCCGGGAACAGATACGCAGTATTTT. Residues: CATSPGQGPGTDTQYF.

This clone appeared a single time. The gene calls are TRBV2 and TRBJ2-3; 7 bases agree with TRBD1. CDR3 size: 16 residues. V lost 3 bases and J lost 4; bases outside the gene matches: 10. Germline CDR1 and CDR2: SNHLY and FYNNEI. CDR3 in amino acids: CASSDSTGAGADTQYF. In DNA, the CDR3 is TGTGCCAGCAGTGATAGTACAGGGGCCGGGGCAGATACGCAGTATTTT.

The V call is TRBV18, the J call TRBJ2-3, with 8 bases lining up with TRBD2. This CDR3 comprises 14 residues. CDR1 KGHSH and CDR2 LQKENI come from the germline V gene. After removal of 4 bases from V and 3 bases from J, the junction contained 3 bases not matched to a gene. The CDR3 DNA reads TGTGCCAGCTCACTAACTAGCGGAACAGATACGCAGTATTTT. Amino acid sequence: CASSLTSGTDTQYF.

V usage is TRBV14 and J usage is TRBJ2-1, with D perhaps given as TRBD1 or TRBD2 (5 bases each). V gave up 3 bases and J gave up 9 bases, with 21 bases separating them. Germline assignment: CDR1 SGHDN and CDR2 FVKESK. The CDR3 covers 16 residues. This CDR3 reads CASSHHGSRGRGEQFF. CDR3 nucleotides: TGTGCCAGCAGCCACCATGGTTCGAGGGGAAGGGGTGAGCAGTTCTTC.

The V call is TRBV5-1, the J call TRBJ1-1; 11 bases agree with TRBD1. There are 15 residues in the CDR3. Germline V gene sequence: CDR1 SGHRS, CDR2 YFSETQ. V shed 4 bases and J 4 bases; nucleotides not matched to a gene: 6. CDR3 DNA: TGCGCCAGCAGCATCGCCGGGACAGGGGGCACTGAAGCTTTCTTT. It translates to CASSIAGTGGTEAFF.

The J gene is TRBJ2-1, the V gene TRBV10-2; D possibly corresponds to TRBD2 (5 bases). Germline-derived CDR1 and CDR2 are WSHSY and SAAADI. Trimming shortened V by 6 bases and J by 0 bases, and 12 bases separated the two germline ends. This CDR3 contains 15 residues. The CDR3 sequence is CASRDSRFSYNEQFF. The CDR3, as DNA: TGCGCCAGCAGGGACTCCAGATTCTCCTACAATGAGCAGTTCTTC.

The rearrangement joins TRBV28 to TRBJ1-2, with a tentative D call TRBD1 (5 bases). The CDR3 covers 14 residues. Germline lookup yields CDR1 MDHEN and CDR2 SYDVKM. Trimming shortened V by 6 bases and J by 3 bases, and 14 bases separated the two germline ends. CDR3 region: CASRPTGGDYGYTF. Written as DNA, the CDR3 is TGTGCCAGCAGGCCCACGGGGGGAGACTATGGCTACACCTTC.

This clone was seen a single time. The chain links TRBV5-1 to TRBJ2-1, with 8 bases fitting TRBD1. Germline V gene lookup returns CDR1 SGHRS and CDR2 YFSETQ. Trimming at V came to 4 bases and at J to 0 bases, leaving 9 bases not matched to a gene. The CDR3 spans 17 residues. In nucleotides, the CDR3 is TGCGCCAGCAGCCCGCGGGGAGACAGGGGCTCCTACAATGAGCAGTTCTTC. Translated: CASSPRGDRGSYNEQFF.

Note on this clone: Other nucleotide sequences in the sample specify the same CDR3. The chain uses TRBV19 and TRBJ1-5; D is unclear. The V end lost 3 bases, the J end lost 4 bases, and 4 bases lay between the germline ends. CDR1 is LNHDA, CDR2 SQIVND, per germline (reference sequence). The CDR3 consists of 12 residues. CDR3 residues: CASSIGNQPQHF. The CDR3 DNA reads as TGTGCCAGTAGTATCGGAAATCAGCCCCAGCATTTT.

The chain joins TRBV5-6 to TRBJ1-4; TRBD1 matches at 8 bases. The J segment lost 0 bases and the V segment lost 4 bases, leaving 2 bases of the junction unmatched. CDR1 and CDR2 from the germline V gene are SGHDT and YYEEEE. The CDR3 contains 15 residues. Here the CDR3 DNA reads TGTGCCAGCAGCAGGACAGGGACAACTAATGAAAAACTGTTTTTT. It is translated as CASSRTGTTNEKLFF.

This chain uses TRBV5-1 with TRBJ2-3; 15 nucleotides align to TRBD2. The CDR3 contains 16 residues. J gave up 4 bases and V 4 bases, and 4 bases lay outside the gene matches. Germline assignment: CDR1 SGHRS and CDR2 YFSETQ. The CDR3 here is CASSKGLAGGPDTQYF. For the CDR3, the DNA is TGCGCCAGCAGCAAAGGACTAGCGGGAGGGCCAGATACGCAGTATTTT.

The chain links TRBV10-1 to TRBJ2-1; D gene unclear. V shed 5 bases and J shed 8 bases, with 25 bases lying between them. There are 17 residues in the CDR3. Germline CDR1 reads WNHNN; CDR2 reads SYGVQD (reference sequence). The CDR3: CASSNLQPGPLWDEQFF. The CDR3 bases are TGCGCCAGCAGTAACCTCCAGCCAGGCCCTTTATGGGATGAGCAGTTCTTC.

This sequence joins TRBV5-1 and TRBJ2-5; D not resolved. V lost 0 bases, J lost 5 bases, and 11 bases lay in between. Germline values: CDR1 SGHRS, CDR2 YFSETQ. The CDR3 is made up of 14 amino acids. The chain's CDR3 is CASSLVLGLETQYF. In nucleotides, the CDR3 is TGCGCCAGCAGCTTGGTTTTGGGGTTGGAGACCCAGTACTTC.

The V call is TRBV10-3, the J call TRBJ2-1; 9 bases map to TRBD2. Germline V gene sequence: CDR1 ENHRY, CDR2 SYGVKD. V lost 4 bases and J lost 3; bases outside the gene matches: 13. This CDR3 is 18 amino acids long. CDR3 region: CAISGGFFSGRVYNEQFF. The CDR3 DNA is TGTGCCATCAGTGGGGGTTTTTTTAGCGGGAGAGTCTACAATGAGCAGTTCTTC.

This chain uses TRBV25-1 with TRBJ1-2; tentative D call: TRBD1 (5 bases). The CDR3 totals 13 residues. Per germline, CDR1 MGHDK and CDR2 SYGVNS. The V end was cut by 0 bases, the J end by 8 bases, with 10 bases between. The DNA of the CDR3 is TGTGCCAGCAGTGAATACCCAGGGCAGGGCTACACCTTC. As protein: CASSEYPGQGYTF.

This clone has a single count. The chain links TRBV7-2 to TRBJ2-5, with 7 positions matching TRBD2. Unmatched junction bases numbered 4, after V lost 2 bases and J lost 4 bases. This CDR3 has 14 amino acids. CDR1 and CDR2 (germline): SGHTA, FQGNSA. The CDR3 region is CASSLSGGRETQYF. In DNA, the CDR3 is TGTGCCAGCAGCTTATCGGGAGGCAGAGAGACCCAGTACTTC.

The rearrangement links TRBV12-3 or TRBV12-4 to TRBJ1-1, with TRBD1 matching 7 bases. This CDR3 is 13 amino acids long. V was pared by 5 bases and J by 11 bases, with 11 bases of the junction left unmatched. CDR3 region: CASSIQGFISAFF. In DNA, the CDR3 is TGTGCCAGCAGTATACAGGGGTTCATATCGGCTTTCTTT.